This TCR beta chain is from a study of CD8+CD57+ T cells in acquired aplastic anemia. Study-wide results and limits: Patients and controls shared 25 to 35 CD8+ CDR3 sequences, highly expressed in patients.

Notes on this clonotype: Its target is not known.

Template material for TCR beta VDJ and CDR3 profiling consisted of genomic DNA. TCRdb reprocessed the reads with MiXCR, giving one entry per CDR3 protein. There are about 120,000 distinct CDR3 sequences in the sample; under 60% occur only once, and roughly 32% lies in the top ten. It was patients with CD8+CD57+ cell expansion by flow cytometry who were chosen for sequencing. All patients had severe acquired aplastic anemia. This TCR was recovered from a human donor with aplastic anemia. The sequenced material came from sorted CD4+, CD8+, or CD8+CD57+ T cells (not recorded which) from PBMCs.

The CDR3 sequence: CASSLTGLYTEAFF. Written as DNA, the CDR3 is TGTGCCAGCAGCCTGACAGGACTTTACACTGAAGCTTTCTTT. This chain uses TRBV7-9 with TRBJ1-1, with TRBD1 as a possible D gene (6 bases). Germline V gene lookup returns CDR1 SEHNR and CDR2 FQNEAQ (reference sequence). The length of the CDR3 is 14 residues. Trimming removed 5 bases at V and 3 bases at J, with 13 bases between.